Each of the 22 T cell receptor beta chains below was sequenced from the same sample in a study of OX40 agonist ivuxolimab in advanced cancers. Libraries were prepared through the immunoSEQ multiplex PCR assay. TCRdb retrieved this table from immuneACCESS and kept in-frame rearrangements only. Not all clones are present; in checked studies, unresolved V genes account for under half, and no reason is known for the remainder. Recorded for this sample are under 65,000 clones; approximately 84% of them occurred a single time. Approximately 2.9% of the sample rests with the top ten. The material sequenced was CD4+ or CD8+ T cells sorted from blood, taken in a trial of the OX40 agonist ivuxolimab. The receptors shown here come from an adult with an advanced solid tumor such as melanoma, head and neck, liver or kidney cancer.

This clone was seen a handful of times. This chain's CDR3 is CAWSVLLSYGYTF. The CDR3 DNA sequence: TGTGCCTGGAGTGTATTACTGAGCTATGGCTACACCTTC. This chain uses TRBV30 with TRBJ1-2; no clear D. There are 13 residues in the CDR3. The germline CDR1 and CDR2 sequences are GTSNPN and SVGIG (reference sequence). V lost 0 bases, J lost 4 bases, and 9 bases lay in between.

This clone appeared a single time. This rearrangement joins TRBV2 to TRBJ2-3; D is ambiguous. Germline CDR1 reads SNHLY; CDR2 reads FYNNEI. Trimming removed 10 bases from V and 2 bases from J, with 16 bases in between. CDR3 length: 14 residues. The CDR3 nucleotides are TGTGCCAACCGACCGCTACAGACCACAGATACGCAGTATTTT. The encoded protein is CANRPLQTTDTQYF. Full variable domain (rest looked up from reference TRBV2 and TRBJ2-3): EPEVTQTPSHQVTQMGQEVILRCVPISNHLYFYWYRQILGQKVEFLVSFYNNEISEKSEIFDDQFSVERPDGSNFTLKIRSTKLEDSAMYFCANRPLQTTDTQYFGPGTRLTVL.

The chain links TRBV6-5 to TRBJ2-3; 11 bases align to TRBD2. V trimming: 5 bases; J trimming: 8 bases; junction bases outside the gene matches: 9. Germline V gene data show CDR1 as MNHEY and CDR2 as SVGAGI. This CDR3 comprises 15 residues. CDR3 region: CASSRLAGRRTTQYF. The CDR3 DNA reads as TGTGCCAGCAGTAGACTAGCGGGGAGACGCACTACGCAGTATTTT.

The chain carries TRBV4-2 and TRBJ1-3; a possible D gene is TRBD1 (5 bases). V was shortened by 0 bases and J by 2 bases, with 14 bases between the two germline ends. The CDR3 has 17 residues. Germline lookup yields CDR1 LGHNA and CDR2 YNFKEQ. The CDR3: CASSQDRREGAGNTIYF. The CDR3 DNA follows: TGTGCCAGCAGCCAAGATCGCAGGGAAGGAGCTGGAAACACCATATATTTT.

The rearrangement joins TRBV6-5 to TRBJ2-7, with TRBD2 matching over 7 bases. Germline-derived CDR1 and CDR2 are MNHEY and SVGAGI. Unmatched junction bases numbered 4, after V lost 8 bases and J lost 6 bases. This CDR3 contains 11 residues. The CDR3 nucleotides are TGTGCCAGCGGGAGGGCCGTCGAGCAGTACTTC. Its translation is CASGRAVEQYF.

This chain connects TRBV6-6 to TRBJ2-5; 8 bases fit TRBD1. The ends lost 7 bases at V and 5 bases at J; junction bases unmatched: 12. Germline assignment: CDR1 MNHNY and CDR2 SVGAGI (reference sequence). The CDR3 is made up of 15 amino acids. CDR3 residues: CASTINQGAGETQYF. The CDR3 region has the DNA TGTGCCAGCACAATCAATCAGGGGGCGGGGGAGACCCAGTACTTC.

The chain is built from TRBV4-1 and TRBJ1-1, with a weak D call TRBD1 (5 bases). Trimming stripped 6 bases from V and 1 base from J, with 12 bases between. This CDR3 has 14 residues. Germline V gene data show CDR1 as MGHRA and CDR2 as YSYEKL. Written as DNA, the CDR3 is TGCGCCAGCAGGGGGCCTTTGAGGAACACTGAAGCTTTCTTT. Translation gives CASRGPLRNTEAFF.

This rearrangement joins TRBV11-2 to TRBJ1-3; 8 bases agree with TRBD1. Per germline, CDR1 SGHAT and CDR2 FQNNGV. The CDR3 length is 15 residues. V lost 3 bases and J lost 4; bases outside the gene matches: 5. CDR3 residues: CASSFAGQGGNTIYF. The CDR3 bases are TGTGCCAGCAGCTTCGCCGGACAGGGAGGAAACACCATATATTTT. The variable domain in full, completed from reference TRBV11-2 and TRBJ1-3, reads EAGVAQSPRYKIIEKRQSVAFWCNPISGHATLYWYQQILGQGPKLLIQFQNNGVVDDSQLPKDRFSAERLKGVDSTLKIQPAKLEDSAVYLCASSFAGQGGNTIYFGEGSWLTVV.

V gene TRBV11-3 combines with J gene TRBJ2-1, with a weak D call TRBD1 (6 bases). Per germline, CDR1 SGHNT and CDR2 YENEEA. The V end lost 5 bases, the J end lost 7 bases, and 6 bases lay between the germline ends. The CDR3 spans 11 residues. The CDR3 loop reads CASSQGNEQFF. For the CDR3, the DNA is TGTGCCAGCAGCCAGGGGAATGAGCAGTTCTTC. The full variable domain, in which reference TRBV11-3 and TRBJ2-1 provide the parts outside the CDR3, is EAGVVQSPRYKIIEKKQPVAFWCNPISGHNTLYWYLQNLGQGPELLIRYENEEAVDDSQLPKDRFSAERLKGVDSTLKIQPAELGDSAVYLCASSQGNEQFFGPGTRLTVL.

The chain couples TRBV2 to TRBJ2-7; TRBD2 might be the D (5 bases). Germline V gene sequence: CDR1 SNHLY, CDR2 FYNNEI. V shed 4 bases and J shed 3 bases, with 13 bases lying between them. The CDR3 has 14 amino acids. The CDR3 region is CASSVPRAFYEQYF. The DNA for the CDR3 is TGTGCCAGCAGTGTACCGAGGGCTTTCTACGAGCAGTACTTC.

This chain links TRBV4-3 with TRBJ2-2; 7 bases align to TRBD2. J lost 4 bases, V lost 4 bases, and 12 bases had no gene match. The CDR3 is 17 amino acids. CDR1 and CDR2 (germline): LGHNA, YSLEER. The CDR3 bases are TGCGCCAGCAGCCTCCTGGGAGGGGACGGATCCACCGGGGAGCTGTTTTTT. This encodes CASSLLGGDGSTGELFF.

The J gene is TRBJ2-5, the V gene TRBV11-3; 11 nucleotides match TRBD1. The J call is uncertain, as TRBJ2-7 better fits the DNA end. Per the germline V gene, CDR1 is SGHNT and CDR2 is YENEEA. The length of the CDR3 is 13 residues. CDR3 protein: CASSEGQGDEQYF. CDR3 in DNA: TGTGCCAGCAGCGAGGGACAGGGGGACGAGCAGTACTTC.

CDR3 sequence reads: CASSLALGQPQETQYF. The CDR3, as DNA: TGTGCCAGCAGCTTAGCGCTTGGACAGCCACAAGAGACCCAGTACTTC. V is TRBV7-2 and J is TRBJ2-5; maybe TRBD1 (6 bases). The CDR3 has 16 residues. V was shortened by 0 bases and J by 2 bases, with 13 bases between the two germline ends. Germline CDR1 is SGHTA and CDR2 is FQGNSA.

The gene calls are TRBV5-4 and TRBJ2-3, with D tentatively TRBD2 (6 bases). The V and J ends lost 4 bases and 6 bases respectively, with 18 bases between them. The CDR3 runs 15 residues. Germline V CDR1 and CDR2: SGHNT, YYREEE (reference sequence). This chain's CDR3 is CASSRAGRGKDTQYF. The CDR3 DNA sequence: TGTGCCAGCAGCCGGGCGGGGCGGGGTAAGGATACGCAGTATTTT.

The chain has TRBV27 and TRBJ2-7, with 8 bases matching TRBD1. V lost 6 bases and J lost 1; bases outside the gene matches: 8. The CDR3 consists of 15 residues. CDR1 and CDR2 from the germline V gene are MNHEY and SMNVEV (reference sequence). CDR3 bases: TGTGCCAGCAGCAAAGGACAGGGAAGGTCCTACGAGCAGTACTTC. It specifies CASSKGQGRSYEQYF.

The V and J genes are TRBV25-1 and TRBJ1-4; TRBD1 might be the D (6 bases). The CDR3 is made up of 14 amino acids. Germline V gene data show CDR1 as MGHDK and CDR2 as SYGVNS. Trimming cost V 6 bases and J 7 bases, with 15 bases left between them. The CDR3 nucleotides read TGTGCCAGCAGCGAGTGGGGGCGGGCTGAAAAACTGTTTTTT. Protein sequence: CASSEWGRAEKLFF. Full variable domain (rest looked up from reference TRBV25-1 and TRBJ1-4): EADIYQTPRYLVIGTGKKITLECSQTMGHDKMYWYQQDPGMELHLIHYSYGVNSTEKGDLSSESTVSRIRTEHFPLTLESARPSHTSQYLCASSEWGRAEKLFFGSGTQLSVL.

This chain joins TRBV7-2 and TRBJ1-3; tentative D call: TRBD1 (5 bases). This CDR3 is 14 amino acids long. The germline CDR1 and CDR2 sequences are SGHTA and FQGNSA. Trimming stripped 3 bases from V and 8 bases from J, with 14 bases between. CDR3 nucleotide sequence: TGTGCCAGCAGCTTTTTCGGGGTACAGGACACCATATATTTT. Residues: CASSFFGVQDTIYF.

This clone was seen a few times. This sequence joins TRBV28 and TRBJ1-2; 9 bases agree with TRBD1. Germline V gene lookup returns CDR1 MDHEN and CDR2 SYDVKM. The CDR3 has 15 residues. V dropped 6 bases and J dropped 6; count of bases not matched to a gene: 11. The CDR3 region has the DNA TGTGCCAGCAGCCGACCGGGGACAGGGCATAATGGCTACACCTTC. This sequence encodes CASSRPGTGHNGYTF.

The table lists this clone with a count of one. The rearrangement joins TRBV28 to TRBJ1-1, with D unresolved. The CDR3 is 12 residues long. V was cut by 6 bases and J by 1 base, with 6 bases left in between. Germline V gene sequence: CDR1 MDHEN, CDR2 SYDVKM. In DNA form, the CDR3 reads TGTGCCAGCAGGGTTTGGAACACTGAAGCTTTCTTT. Translating gives CASRVWNTEAFF. The variable domain in full, completed from reference TRBV28 and TRBJ1-1, reads DVKVTQSSRYLVKRTGEKVFLECVQDMDHENMFWYRQDPGLGLRLIYFSYDVKMKEKGDIPEGYSVSREKKERFSLILESASTNQTSMYLCASRVWNTEAFFGQGTRLTVV.

The rearrangement links TRBV27 to TRBJ2-7, with D hard to call. This CDR3 spans 13 amino acids. Germline assignment: CDR1 MNHEY and CDR2 SMNVEV (reference sequence). The ends were cut back, 7 bases at V and 0 bases at J, with 10 bases in the middle. The DNA for the CDR3 is TGTGCCAGCACACATGCCGACTCCTACGAGCAGTACTTC. Amino acids: CASTHADSYEQYF.

The chain uses TRBV14 and TRBJ1-1; D possibly corresponds to TRBD1 (5 bases). Trimming removed 4 bases from V and 0 bases from J, with 6 bases in between. The CDR3 runs to 13 residues. The germline V gene encodes CDR1 SGHDN and CDR2 FVKESK. The CDR3 protein is CASSRTLNTEAFF. Written as DNA, the CDR3 is TGTGCCAGCAGCCGGACATTGAACACTGAAGCTTTCTTT.

This clone was detected once. The J gene is TRBJ2-3, the V gene TRBV27; no clear D gene. The CDR3 has 14 residues. Germline values: CDR1 MNHEY, CDR2 SMNVEV (reference sequence). Trimming shortened V by 6 bases and J by 1 base, and 11 bases separated the two germline ends. The CDR3: CASSWGIGTDTQYF. Here the CDR3 DNA reads TGTGCCAGCAGCTGGGGTATAGGCACAGATACGCAGTATTTT.